One and the same sample provided the 11 T cell receptor beta chains below, sequenced in a study of blood T cell repertoires in COVID-19. The data were produced by immunoSEQ multiplex PCR, yet TCRdb's version contains in-frame clones alone and is incomplete. This sample has 250,000 to 400,000 clones, with roughly 84% found just once. Sequenced sample: peripheral blood. Source of these receptors: a man over 45 with active or convalescent COVID-19.

The chain recombines TRBV10-3 with TRBJ2-1, with D possibly being TRBD1 (5 bases). V lost 0 bases and J 9 bases, leaving 12 bases between the germline ends. The CDR3 is 14 amino acids. From germline, CDR1 is ENHRY and CDR2 SYGVKD. CDR3 amino acids: CAISESGVWGEQFF. CDR3 in DNA: TGTGCCATCAGTGAGTCAGGGGTCTGGGGTGAGCAGTTCTTC.

The rearrangement uses TRBV28 and TRBJ1-4; D is uncertain. Germline V gene data show CDR1 as MDHEN and CDR2 as SYDVKM. Between the trimmed V and J ends, which lost 5 bases and 8 bases, there was a span of 9 bases. The CDR3 consists of 12 residues. The CDR3 here is CASSPRREKLFF. The CDR3 region has the DNA TGTGCCAGCAGTCCTAGGAGGGAAAAACTGTTTTTT. Variable domain in full (rest from reference TRBV28 and TRBJ1-4): DVKVTQSSRYLVKRTGEKVFLECVQDMDHENMFWYRQDPGLGLRLIYFSYDVKMKEKGDIPEGYSVSREKKERFSLILESASTNQTSMYLCASSPRREKLFFGSGTQLSVL.

The chain carries TRBV9 and TRBJ2-5; the match to TRBD1 covers 9 bases. The CDR3 sequence is 14 residues long. J gave up 4 bases and V 6 bases, and 7 bases lay outside the gene matches. Germline V lookup: CDR1 SGDLS, CDR2 YYNGEE. The CDR3 spells CASTRTGGPETQYF. In DNA, the CDR3 is TGTGCCAGCACGCGAACAGGGGGCCCAGAGACCCAGTACTTC.

The CDR3 nucleotides read TGTGCCATCAGCAGGGAAGCTCATAATTCACCCCTCCACTTT. It yields the protein CAISREAHNSPLHF. The chain has TRBV10-3 and TRBJ1-6; maybe TRBD1 (5 bases). The CDR3 runs 14 residues. V shed 6 bases and J shed 5 bases, with 11 bases lying between them. Germline V gene lookup returns CDR1 ENHRY and CDR2 SYGVKD.

V usage is TRBV11-2 and J usage is TRBJ2-1; D possibly corresponds to TRBD2 (5 bases). This CDR3 is built from 17 residues. Germline CDR1 SGHAT, CDR2 FQNNGV. V was shortened by 4 bases and J by 4 bases, with 20 bases between the two germline ends. The CDR3 loop is CASSSLQRVRVYNEQFF. In DNA form, the CDR3 reads TGTGCCAGCAGCTCCCTGCAACGGGTGCGGGTTTACAATGAGCAGTTCTTC.

CDR3: CASSTYQETQYF. The DNA for the CDR3 is TGTGCCAGCAGCACATACCAAGAGACCCAGTACTTC. The V call is TRBV7-2, the J call TRBJ2-5, with D hard to call. V lost 5 bases to trimming and J lost 0 bases, with 4 bases between them. The CDR3 loop spans 12 amino acids. Germline values: CDR1 SGHTA, CDR2 FQGNSA.

The genes are TRBV30 and TRBJ1-6; 7 bases match TRBD1. This CDR3 has 14 residues. V was pared by 4 bases and J by 7 bases, with 7 bases of the junction left unmatched. Germline lookup yields CDR1 GTSNPN and CDR2 SVGIG (reference sequence). The chain's CDR3 is CAWNSGGRNSPLHF. CDR3 DNA sequence: TGTGCCTGGAACTCAGGGGGTAGGAATTCACCCCTCCACTTT.

The chain employs TRBV3-1 (or the pseudogene TRBV3-2) and TRBJ2-1, with 12 bases that match TRBD2. V was pared by 5 bases and J by 7 bases, with 6 bases of the junction left unmatched. Germline V gene data show CDR1 as LGHDT and CDR2 as YNNKEL (reference sequence). The CDR3 runs to 15 residues. CDR3 DNA sequence: TGTGCCAGCAGCAGGACTAGCGGGGCCTTGAATGAGCAGTTCTTC. This codes for CASSRTSGALNEQFF.

This clone was recorded once. The V call is TRBV5-6, the J call TRBJ2-7; TRBD1 matches at 8 bases. The ends lost 3 bases at V and 5 bases at J; junction bases unmatched: 10. The germline V gene has CDR1 SGHDT and CDR2 YYEEEE. The CDR3 is 15 residues long. The CDR3 spells CASSSRRSGGHEQYF. CDR3 DNA sequence: TGTGCCAGCAGCTCCCGTAGATCAGGGGGCCACGAGCAGTACTTC.

The J gene is TRBJ1-4, the V gene TRBV11-1, with D tentatively TRBD1 (6 bases). The CDR3 extends over 15 amino acids. In germline, CDR1 is SGHAT, CDR2 FQDESV (reference sequence). The V end lost 5 bases, the J end lost 4 bases, and 14 bases lay between the germline ends. The DNA for the CDR3 is TGTGCCAGCAGCCCTGAGACAGGAGTTAATGAAAAACTGTTTTTT. It translates to CASSPETGVNEKLFF.

This chain uses TRBV20-1 with TRBJ1-1; D unresolved. V was pared by 6 bases and J by 10 bases, with 15 bases between. Germline V lookup: CDR1 DFQATT, CDR2 SNEGSKA (reference sequence). This CDR3 has 11 residues. CDR3 in amino acids: CSAPGRERAFF. CDR3 nucleotide sequence: TGCAGTGCCCCCGGGAGGGAAAGAGCTTTCTTT.